This TCR beta chain was sequenced during a study of CD8+CD57+ T cells in acquired aplastic anemia. In the study overall: Sorted CD4+ and CD8+ cells yielded DNA averaging approximately 3.4 ug.

The sample holds a few counts of this clonotype. The antigen is not known. Whole-study findings and limits: Patients versus controls showed no significant CD8+ Simpson's diversity difference. Patients and controls shared some 29 CD8+ CDR3 sequences, which appeared highly expressed in patients and within their immunodominant clones.

Profiling that covered TCR beta VDJ and CDR3 relied on genomic DNA as its template. TCRdb reanalysed the reads using MiXCR and keeps one entry per CDR3 protein. This sample has around 180,000 distinct CDR3 sequences, with 64% found just once. The sequenced material came from sorted CD4+, CD8+, or CD8+CD57+ T cells (not recorded which) from PBMCs. This clonotype was obtained from a human donor with severe aplastic anemia or a healthy control (not recorded which).

CDR3 region: CSAISGGGNTIYF. CDR3 nucleotides: TGCAGCGCCATCTCGGGGGGAGGAAACACCATATATTTT. This chain uses TRBV29-1 with TRBJ1-3; D possibly corresponds to TRBD1 (5 bases). V lost 7 bases, J lost 4 bases, and 14 bases lay in between. Germline V gene data show CDR1 as SQVTM and CDR2 as ANQGSEA. This CDR3 is 13 amino acids long.